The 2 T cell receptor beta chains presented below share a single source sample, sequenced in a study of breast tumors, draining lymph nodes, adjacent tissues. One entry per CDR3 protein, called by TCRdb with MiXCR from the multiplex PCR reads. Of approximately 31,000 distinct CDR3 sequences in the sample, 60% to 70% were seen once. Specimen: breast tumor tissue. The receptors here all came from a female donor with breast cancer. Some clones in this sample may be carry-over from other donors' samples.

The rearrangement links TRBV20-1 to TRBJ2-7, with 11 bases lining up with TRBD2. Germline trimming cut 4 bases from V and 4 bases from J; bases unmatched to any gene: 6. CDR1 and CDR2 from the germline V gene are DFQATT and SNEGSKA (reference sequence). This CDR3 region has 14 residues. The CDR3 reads CSATTSGSKYEQYF. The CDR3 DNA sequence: TGCAGTGCTACAACTAGCGGGAGTAAGTACGAGCAGTACTTC.

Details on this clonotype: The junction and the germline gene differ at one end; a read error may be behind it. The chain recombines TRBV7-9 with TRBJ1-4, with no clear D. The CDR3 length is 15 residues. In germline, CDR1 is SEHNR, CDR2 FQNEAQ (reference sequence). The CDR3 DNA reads TGTGCCGGCAACTACCCGACAACAACTAATGAAGAACTGTTTTTT. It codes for CAGNYPTTTNEELFF.